Below are 24 T cell receptor beta chains sequenced from a single sample in a study of spatial heterogeneity in lung cancer. TCRdb fed the 5' RACE reads into MiXCR, producing one record per CDR3 protein. The sample yields roughly 120,000 distinct CDR3 sequences, 10% to 15% seen once. Time point given: blood at routine non-recurrence follow-up after resection. The input material, whole RNA from tumor, nontumor lung or frozen PBMC, was sequenced unsorted. The sequencing here drew on PBMCs, taken at follow-up. These receptors all stem from a male donor with early-stage non-small cell lung cancer.

This clonotype was observed many times. This sequence may be a read error, since a much larger clone differs from it by one base. The genes are TRBV7-2 and TRBJ1-1; D is undetermined. The germline V gene has CDR1 SGHTA and CDR2 FQGNSA. Trimming removed 1 base at V and 1 base at J, with 4 bases between. The CDR3 runs 13 residues. The CDR3 sequence is CASSLDRNTEAFF. The CDR3 region has the DNA TGTGCCAGCAGCTTAGACAGGAACACTGAAGCTTTCTTT.

The rearrangement joins TRBV5-4 to TRBJ2-7; perhaps TRBD1 as D (6 bases). CDR1 SGHNT and CDR2 YYREEE come from the germline V gene (reference sequence). The CDR3 has 14 residues. Between the trimmed V and J ends, which lost 1 base and 1 base, there was a span of 9 bases. The CDR3 here is CASSLYRESYEQYF. DNA for the CDR3: TGTGCCAGCAGCTTGTACAGGGAGTCCTACGAGCAGTACTTC.

This clonotype appeared a few times. The chain has TRBV5-1 and TRBJ2-1, with 10 bases that match TRBD1. The ends lost 3 bases at V and 5 bases at J; junction bases unmatched: 11. The CDR3 has 17 amino acids. Germline V lookup: CDR1 SGHRS, CDR2 YFSETQ. This CDR3 is CASSSWDRGGLHNEQFF. The CDR3 nucleotides are TGCGCCAGCAGCTCCTGGGACAGGGGTGGTCTTCACAATGAGCAGTTCTTC.

The J gene is TRBJ2-2, the V gene TRBV10-2; the match to TRBD2 covers 10 bases. J was trimmed by 5 bases and V by 6 bases; bases with no gene match: 3. CDR3 length equals 14 residues. The germline V gene encodes CDR1 WSHSY and CDR2 SAAADI. CDR3 sequence (DNA): TGCGCCAGCAGCAGCGGGGGGGATACCGGGGAGCTGTTTTTT. It translates to CASSSGGDTGELFF.

The rearrangement joins TRBV20-1 to TRBJ1-1, with D perhaps matching TRBD1 (5 bases). Germline V CDR1 and CDR2: DFQATT, SNEGSKA (reference sequence). The CDR3 extends over 13 amino acids. Between the trimmed V and J ends, which lost 1 base and 4 bases, there was a span of 10 bases. CDR3: CSARVGGVTEAFF. DNA of the CDR3: TGCAGTGCTAGAGTCGGAGGGGTCACTGAAGCTTTCTTT.

In its sample, this clonotype was seen many times. The V call is TRBV4-3, the J call TRBJ2-1, with 7 bases that match TRBD2. This CDR3 spans 14 amino acids. CDR1 and CDR2 (germline): LGHNA, YSLEER. J gave up 7 bases and V 3 bases, and 6 bases lay outside the gene matches. CDR3 sequence reads: CASSQSRGGNEQFF. The CDR3 DNA is TGCGCCAGCAGCCAGAGCCGGGGAGGGAATGAGCAGTTCTTC.

The V and J genes are TRBV30 and TRBJ2-7; D unclear. Deletions cut 2 bases from V and 4 bases from J, with 18 bases between. CDR3 length: 15 amino acids. Germline CDR1 and CDR2: GTSNPN and SVGIG (reference sequence). In DNA form, the CDR3 reads TGTGCCTGGAGTACCTGGAAGGGCGGCACTTACGAGCAGTACTTC. The encoded protein is CAWSTWKGGTYEQYF. Complete variable domain (other parts from reference TRBV30 and TRBJ2-7): SQTIHQWPATLVQPVGSPLSLECTVEGTSNPNLYWYRQAAGRGLQLLFYSVGIGQISSEVPQNLSASRPQDRQFILSSKKLLLSDSGFYLCAWSTWKGGTYEQYFGPGTRLTVT.

In this sample, this clonotype turned up many times. The rearrangement uses TRBV29-1 and TRBJ1-1, with 12 bases fitting TRBD1. Germline V gene data show CDR1 as SQVTM and CDR2 as ANQGSEA. CDR3 length: 14 residues. V lost 6 bases to trimming and J lost 5 bases; unmatched junction nucleotides: 7. The CDR3 sequence is CSVGTGGVLTEAFF. In nucleotides, the CDR3 is TGCAGCGTGGGGACAGGGGGCGTTCTTACTGAAGCTTTCTTT.

The chain has TRBV3-1 and TRBJ2-7; D is undetermined. Germline-derived CDR1 and CDR2 are LGHDT and YNNKEL (reference sequence). The CDR3 spans 11 residues. Between the trimmed V and J ends, which lost 2 bases and 7 bases, there was a span of 6 bases. CDR3 amino acids: CASSQLEEQYF. Written as DNA, the CDR3 is TGTGCCAGCAGCCAACTAGAGGAGCAGTACTTC.

This clonotype was seen a handful of times. The CDR3 region has the DNA TGTGCCACCAGCAGAGATCGAGAGGCTTCGGGCACTGAAGCTTTCTTT. Translated: CATSRDREASGTEAFF. This sequence joins TRBV15 and TRBJ1-1; no firm D call. V was cut by 0 bases and J by 4 bases, with 15 bases left in between. Germline V gene sequence: CDR1 LNHNV, CDR2 YYDKDF (reference sequence). The length of the CDR3 is 16 residues.

This clonotype was found a few times. This chain links TRBV6-5 with TRBJ1-1, with 8 bases lining up with TRBD1. This CDR3 region has 12 residues. Germline V gene lookup returns CDR1 MNHEY and CDR2 SVGAGI. Germline trimming cut 4 bases from V and 10 bases from J; bases unmatched to any gene: 5. The CDR3, as DNA: TGTGCCAGCAGTTCCTACGACAGGGGAGCTTTCTTT. Its translation: CASSSYDRGAFF.

This clonotype has a handful of counts. J is TRBJ1-3 and V is TRBV5-1; possibly TRBD1 for D (6 bases). Germline CDR1 reads SGHRS; CDR2 reads YFSETQ. This CDR3 is built from 17 residues. Trimming removed 2 bases at V and 0 bases at J, with 15 bases between. The CDR3 spells CASSLSPHRDSGNTIYF. The DNA for the CDR3 is TGCGCCAGCAGCTTAAGTCCGCACAGGGACTCTGGAAACACCATATATTTT. Filled out from reference TRBV5-1 and TRBJ1-3, the complete variable domain reads KAGVTQTPRYLIKTRGQQVTLSCSPISGHRSVSWYQQTPGQGLQFLFEYFSETQRNKGNFPGRFSGRQFSNSRSEMNVSTLELGDSALYLCASSLSPHRDSGNTIYFGEGSWLTVV.

This sequence joins TRBV9 and TRBJ2-3; D gene unclear. Trimming left V 0 bases short and J 6 bases short, with 14 bases between. CDR3 size: 15 residues. Germline-derived CDR1 and CDR2 are SGDLS and YYNGEE. The chain's CDR3 is CASSVAPESVDTQYF. CDR3 in DNA: TGTGCCAGCAGCGTAGCCCCCGAGTCGGTGGATACGCAGTATTTT. Full variable domain (missing parts from reference TRBV9 and TRBJ2-3): DSGVTQTPKHLITATGQRVTLRCSPRSGDLSVYWYQQSLDQGLQFLIQYYNGEERAKGNILERFSAQQFPDLHSELNLSSLELGDSALYFCASSVAPESVDTQYFGPGTRLTVL.

The chain is built from TRBV2 and TRBJ2-3; perhaps TRBD1 as D (6 bases). V lost 6 bases to trimming and J lost 0 bases, with 10 bases between them. CDR1 is SNHLY and CDR2 is FYNNEI in the germline V gene. The length of the CDR3 is 14 residues. The CDR3, as DNA: TGTGCCAGCAGGTTAGGGGGTAGCACAGATACGCAGTATTTT. The encoded protein is CASRLGGSTDTQYF.

This clonotype was detected many times. The V gene is TRBV7-2, the J gene TRBJ2-4; weak D call: TRBD2 (5 bases). The CDR3 is 14 amino acids. V was clipped by 2 bases and J by 6 bases, with 11 bases between them. Germline V gene data show CDR1 as SGHTA and CDR2 as FQGNSA. CDR3 in DNA: TGTGCCAGCAGCTTACGAGGGTCTGGAAACATTCAGTACTTC. It translates to CASSLRGSGNIQYF. The full variable domain, with the rest looked up from reference TRBV7-2 and TRBJ2-4, is GAGVSQSPSNKVTEKGKDVELRCDPISGHTALYWYRQSLGQGLEFLIYFQGNSAPDKSGLPSDRFSAERTGGSVSTLTIQRTQQEDSAVYLCASSLRGSGNIQYFGAGTRLSVL.

In this sample, this clonotype turned up a few times. This chain links TRBV5-1 with TRBJ1-2, with D uncertain. CDR1 is SGHRS and CDR2 is YFSETQ in the germline V gene. CDR3 length: 14 amino acids. V lost 1 base and J 2 bases, leaving 9 bases between the germline ends. The CDR3 region has the DNA TGCGCCAGCAGCTTGACCGATTCGAACTATGGCTACACCTTC. Protein: CASSLTDSNYGYTF. The full variable domain, completed using reference TRBV5-1 and TRBJ1-2, is KAGVTQTPRYLIKTRGQQVTLSCSPISGHRSVSWYQQTPGQGLQFLFEYFSETQRNKGNFPGRFSGRQFSNSRSEMNVSTLELGDSALYLCASSLTDSNYGYTFGSGTRLTVV.

This clonotype was seen at least ten times. V usage is TRBV5-1 and J usage is TRBJ2-1; 8 bases agree with TRBD1. Germline assignment: CDR1 SGHRS and CDR2 YFSETQ. The CDR3 loop spans 14 amino acids. Trimming removed 4 bases from V and 7 bases from J; junction bases left unmatched: 7. The chain's CDR3 is CASSPGQDPNEQFF. The CDR3 DNA follows: TGCGCCAGCAGCCCGGGACAGGACCCTAATGAGCAGTTCTTC.

This chain connects TRBV7-9 to TRBJ2-5; the match to TRBD2 covers 12 bases. Losses at the gene ends were 5 bases for V and 5 bases for J; bases not matched to a gene: 12. There are 17 residues in the CDR3. The germline CDR1 and CDR2 sequences are SEHNR and FQNEAQ (reference sequence). CDR3: CASSPETSGGLWETQYF. Written as DNA, the CDR3 is TGTGCCAGCAGCCCGGAGACTAGCGGGGGCCTATGGGAGACCCAGTACTTC.

The genes are TRBV24-1 and TRBJ2-1; 10 bases match TRBD2. Germline V gives CDR1 KGHDR, CDR2 SFDVKD. The CDR3 is 16 residues long. Trimming at V came to 3 bases and at J to 7 bases, leaving 8 bases not matched to a gene. CDR3: CATSDPLAGGRNEQFF. The CDR3 region has the DNA TGTGCCACCAGTGATCCCTTAGCGGGGGGAAGGAATGAGCAGTTCTTC.

This clonotype was recorded many times. V gene TRBV7-2 combines with J gene TRBJ2-2; the D gene is possibly TRBD2 (6 bases). The V and J ends lost 4 bases and 1 base respectively, with 7 bases between them. This CDR3 has 14 amino acids. CDR1 is SGHTA and CDR2 is FQGNSA in the germline V gene. CDR3 in amino acids: CASSWGVNTGELFF. CDR3 coding DNA: TGTGCCAGCAGCTGGGGGGTGAACACCGGGGAGCTGTTTTTT. Full variable domain (outside the CDR3, taken from reference TRBV7-2 and TRBJ2-2): GAGVSQSPSNKVTEKGKDVELRCDPISGHTALYWYRQSLGQGLEFLIYFQGNSAPDKSGLPSDRFSAERTGGSVSTLTIQRTQQEDSAVYLCASSWGVNTGELFFGEGSRLTVL.

The chain carries TRBV10-3 and TRBJ1-4, with TRBD1 matching over 11 bases. This CDR3 has 16 residues. In germline, CDR1 is ENHRY, CDR2 SYGVKD. V trimming: 2 bases; J trimming: 6 bases; junction bases outside the gene matches: 5. DNA of the CDR3: TGTGCCATCAGTGAGAGGACAGGGGGCGTCTATGAAAAACTGTTTTTT. It encodes CAISERTGGVYEKLFF.

This clonotype was seen only a few times. The V and J genes are TRBV21-1 and TRBJ2-3; the D segment call TRBD1 is taken from the table without a DNA check. TRBV21-1 is a recognized pseudogene. The CDR3 contains 19 residues. In nucleotides, the CDR3 is TGTGCCAGCAGCAAAGCGCTTTGGTCAGGGGGCGATAACACAGATACGCAGTATTTT. Protein product: CASSKALWSGGDNTDTQYF.

This clonotype has a count of ten or more. CDR3 DNA sequence: TGCAGCGTTGACCGGGGTGGGCAAGAGACCCAGTACTTC. Amino acids: CSVDRGGQETQYF. V usage is TRBV29-1 and J usage is TRBJ2-5; D possibly corresponds to TRBD2 (5 bases). The length of the CDR3 is 13 residues. From germline, CDR1 is SQVTM and CDR2 ANQGSEA. V dropped 3 bases and J dropped 2 bases, with 10 bases sitting between them.

This clonotype was seen a handful of times. Mismatch with germline at one junction end may stem from a read error. This chain uses TRBV2 with TRBJ1-6, with D perhaps matching TRBD1 (5 bases). Germline-derived CDR1 and CDR2 are SNHLY and FYNNEI. The CDR3 has 14 amino acids. As DNA, the CDR3 is TGTGCCAGCAGAGCAGGGTCTGCCTCTTCACCCCCCCACTTT. Encoded protein: CASRAGSASSPPHF.